Below, 6 T cell receptor beta chains from the same sample are listed, as sequenced in a study of T cell repertoires in cytomegalovirus infection. TCRdb ran MiXCR on the reads and lists one entry per CDR3 protein. The table has roughly 250,000 distinct CDR3 sequences, roughly 20% seen once. The sequenced sample was CD8+ T cells from PBMCs. The source of these receptors is a human donor in good health (CMV status not recorded). Some clones in this sample may be carry-over from other donors' samples.

This clonotype was observed many times. The rearrangement uses TRBV10-3 and TRBJ2-1, with 10 bases matching TRBD2. Per the germline V gene, CDR1 is ENHRY and CDR2 is SYGVKD. After removal of 6 bases from V and 5 bases from J, the junction contained 10 bases not matched to a gene. This CDR3 region has 16 residues. Here the CDR3 DNA reads TGTGCCATCAGCGGCCCAGCGGGGGGGGCGGACAATGAGCAGTTCTTC. This gives the protein CAISGPAGGADNEQFF.

This clonotype was counted many times. V and J are TRBV20-1 and TRBJ2-4, with a tentative D call TRBD2 (5 bases). This CDR3 contains 13 residues. V was clipped by 3 bases and J by 1 base, with 7 bases between them. The germline CDR1 and CDR2 sequences are DFQATT and SNEGSKA (reference sequence). CDR3 residues: CSARGEAKNIQYF. The CDR3, as DNA: TGCAGTGCTAGGGGAGAGGCCAAAAACATTCAGTACTTC.

This sequence joins TRBV7-3 and TRBJ2-1; 11 nucleotides align to TRBD2. J lost 0 bases, V lost 2 bases, and 6 bases had no gene match. Germline V gene lookup returns CDR1 SGHTA and CDR2 FQGTGA. CDR3 length: 18 amino acids. CDR3 DNA: TGTGCCAGCAGCTTAGTTGGGCTAGCGGGGGGCTCCTACAATGAGCAGTTCTTC. Translating it yields CASSLVGLAGGSYNEQFF.

This clonotype was observed at least ten times. The chain links TRBV4-1 to TRBJ1-1, with D hard to call. The germline V and J ends were trimmed by 0 bases and 1 base, with 6 bases remaining between them. This CDR3 is built from 14 residues. Germline CDR1 MGHRA, CDR2 YSYEKL. The CDR3 sequence is CASSQDRGNTEAFF. The CDR3 DNA reads as TGCGCCAGCAGCCAAGATCGGGGGAACACTGAAGCTTTCTTT.

This chain uses TRBV4-1 with TRBJ2-7; TRBD1 is a possible D gene (5 bases). The CDR3 extends over 13 amino acids. Germline-derived CDR1 and CDR2 are MGHRA and YSYEKL. V was shortened by 6 bases and J by 0 bases, with 9 bases between the two germline ends. In DNA form, the CDR3 reads TGCGCCAGCAGTATGACAGCCTCCTACGAGCAGTACTTC. Its translation is CASSMTASYEQYF.

This clonotype was counted a few times. J is TRBJ2-3 and V is TRBV12-5, with D perhaps TRBD2 (6 bases). V dropped 5 bases and J dropped 3 bases, with 18 bases sitting between them. This CDR3 is built from 16 residues. CDR1 is LGHNT and CDR2 is FRNRAP in the germline V gene. The CDR3 DNA reads as TGTGCTAGTGGTCTTCCCTCGGGGGTCGTGACAGATACGCAGTATTTT. Its translation: CASGLPSGVVTDTQYF.